The 11 T cell receptor beta chains given below trace back to one sample, sequenced in a study of shared clonotypes between healthy human individuals. The repertoire was sequenced with immunoSEQ multiplex PCR; TCRdb's copy has only in-frame clones and lacks some. Counted here are approximately 1.4 million clones, approximately 98% occurring once; the ten biggest clones make up approximately 0.44%. Specimen: naive CD4+ T cells sorted from blood. Subset: CD45RA+ positively selected. The receptors derive from a man in his thirties or forties in good health.

The chain uses TRBV7-2 and TRBJ2-7, with 9 bases fitting TRBD2. After removal of 1 base from V and 4 bases from J, the junction contained 5 bases not matched to a gene. Germline V gene lookup returns CDR1 SGHTA and CDR2 FQGNSA. The CDR3 has 15 residues. The CDR3 bases are TGTGCCAGCAGCTTAGGGGTTAGCGGGGGTTACGAGCAGTACTTC. It codes for CASSLGVSGGYEQYF.

The rearrangement links TRBV10-3 to TRBJ1-1; no clear D gene. This CDR3 spans 13 amino acids. The ends were cut back, 0 bases at V and 6 bases at J, with 8 bases in the middle. Germline V gene lookup returns CDR1 ENHRY and CDR2 SYGVKD. The CDR3, as DNA: TGTGCCATCAGTGAGTCTGAGGTCGCTGAAGCTTTCTTT. As protein: CAISESEVAEAFF.

V gene TRBV18 combines with J gene TRBJ2-7, with a weak D call TRBD2 (5 bases). CDR1 and CDR2 (germline): KGHSH, LQKENI. The CDR3 covers 13 residues. Trimming took 5 bases from V and 5 from J, leaving 13 bases between them. The CDR3 loop is CASSTAGGDEQYF. CDR3 nucleotide sequence: TGTGCCAGCTCAACGGCGGGTGGTGACGAGCAGTACTTC. The whole variable domain, remainder taken from reference TRBV18 and TRBJ2-7, is NAGVMQNPRHLVRRRGQEARLRCSPMKGHSHVYWYRQLPEEGLKFMVYLQKENIIDESGMPKERFSAEFPKEGPSILRIQQVVRGDSAAYFCASSTAGGDEQYFGPGTRLTVT.

The gene calls are TRBV27 and TRBJ1-5, with 7 bases that match TRBD1. This CDR3 comprises 14 residues. CDR1 MNHEY and CDR2 SMNVEV come from the germline V gene (reference sequence). After removal of 6 bases from V and 2 bases from J, the junction contained 4 bases not matched to a gene. CDR3 DNA: TGTGCCAGCAGCTCCGGGACAGGCAATCAGCCCCAGCATTTT. This sequence encodes CASSSGTGNQPQHF.

The chain recombines TRBV5-1 with TRBJ1-1; TRBD1 might be the D (6 bases). V was pared by 2 bases and J by 3 bases, with 20 bases between. The CDR3 extends over 17 amino acids. Germline V gene data show CDR1 as SGHRS and CDR2 as YFSETQ. CDR3 DNA: TGCGCCAGCAGCTTCGGTCAGATAGGGGGGTTAGACACTGAAGCTTTCTTT. Translating gives CASSFGQIGGLDTEAFF.

The V gene is TRBV10-2, the J gene TRBJ2-7; D may match TRBD1 or TRBD2 (5 bases each). The V and J ends lost 3 bases and 3 bases respectively, with 12 bases between them. The CDR3 has 14 amino acids. Germline values: CDR1 WSHSY, CDR2 SAAADI. In nucleotides, the CDR3 is TGCGCCAGCAGTGAACACTGGGGGAGCTACGAGCAGTACTTC. Its protein product is CASSEHWGSYEQYF.

For this clone: The same CDR3 can be traced to other DNA sequences in this sample. This chain connects TRBV5-1 to TRBJ1-2; a possible D gene is TRBD1 (6 bases). CDR1 and CDR2 from the germline V gene are SGHRS and YFSETQ. The CDR3 is 13 amino acids. V lost 3 bases and J lost 5, with 11 bases in between. DNA for the CDR3: TGCGCCAGCAGCTCCGACAGGATTTATGGCTACACCTTC. Translating gives CASSSDRIYGYTF.

The chain links TRBV9 to TRBJ2-7, with D perhaps TRBD1 (6 bases). This CDR3 comprises 14 residues. Trimming took off 3 bases at V and 0 bases at J, with 10 bases between the two ends. CDR1 and CDR2 (germline): SGDLS, YYNGEE. The CDR3 loop is CASSAGQHSYEQYF. The CDR3 DNA follows: TGTGCCAGCAGCGCGGGACAACACTCCTACGAGCAGTACTTC.

As DNA, the CDR3 is TGTGCCAGTAGTATCGGGGACAGCTATAACTATGGCTACACCTTC. Amino acids: CASSIGDSYNYGYTF. The rearrangement links TRBV19 to TRBJ1-2; 7 bases align to TRBD1. V was clipped by 3 bases and J by 1 base; unmatched bases: 5. The germline gives CDR1 LNHDA, CDR2 SQIVND (reference sequence). CDR3 length equals 15 residues. The full variable domain, completed using reference TRBV19 and TRBJ1-2, is DGGITQSPKYLFRKEGQNVTLSCEQNLNHDAMYWYRQDPGQGLRLIYYSQIVNDFQKGDIAEGYSVSREKKESFPLTVTSAQKNPTAFYLCASSIGDSYNYGYTFGSGTRLTVV.

This CDR3 reads CASSLGYPNAQPQHF. CDR3 in DNA: TGTGCCAGCAGCTTGGGTTACCCGAATGCTCAGCCCCAGCATTTT. The chain has TRBV5-8 and TRBJ1-5; D is unclear. CDR1 and CDR2 (germline): SGHTS, YDEGEE. The CDR3 runs to 15 residues. Trimming pared 0 bases from V and 6 bases from J, leaving 13 bases between.

The rearrangement uses TRBV7-9 and TRBJ2-7; TRBD2 might be the D (6 bases). The CDR3 has 13 residues. Looked up from germline, CDR1 is SEHNR and CDR2 is FQNEAQ (reference sequence). V was pared by 4 bases and J by 7 bases, with 14 bases between. The CDR3 bases are TGTGCCAGCAGCTGGACTACCCCGAGGGAGCAGTACTTC. This codes for CASSWTTPREQYF.